The 19 T cell receptor beta chains given below trace back to one sample, sequenced in a study of graft-versus-host responses after intestinal transplantation. Produced via immunoSEQ multiplex PCR; TCRdb's table is partial and in-frame only. The sample carries 100,000 or so clones, about nine tenths recorded once. These receptors lack a known antigen. The source was unstimulated CD4+ T cells sorted from spleen or lymph node cells, collected before transplant. These TCRs come from a human donor who was the organ donor for an intestinal transplant.

The gene calls are TRBV5-1 and TRBJ1-6; the D is unclear. Germline CDR1 SGHRS, CDR2 YFSETQ. Trimming removed 0 bases at V and 9 bases at J, with 10 bases between. The CDR3 loop spans 14 amino acids. The CDR3, as DNA: TGCGCCAGCAGCTTGGTTCAGTTTGCTTCACCCCTCCACTTT. Translation gives CASSLVQFASPLHF.

This rearrangement joins TRBV30 to TRBJ1-5, with D perhaps matching TRBD1 (5 bases). The V and J ends lost 2 bases and 5 bases respectively, with 10 bases between them. The CDR3 totals 13 residues. The germline V gene has CDR1 GTSNPN and CDR2 SVGIG (reference sequence). Here the CDR3 DNA reads TGTGCCTGGAGTCAGGGCAGCGATCAGCCCCAGCATTTT. This gives the protein CAWSQGSDQPQHF. Looking up the rest from reference TRBV30 and TRBJ1-5 gives the full variable domain: SQTIHQWPATLVQPVGSPLSLECTVEGTSNPNLYWYRQAAGRGLQLLFYSVGIGQISSEVPQNLSASRPQDRQFILSSKKLLLSDSGFYLCAWSQGSDQPQHFGDGTRLSIL.

This rearrangement joins TRBV29-1 to TRBJ2-4, with 7 nucleotides matching TRBD1. The germline V gene has CDR1 SQVTM and CDR2 ANQGSEA. J lost 1 base, V lost 3 bases, and 9 bases had no gene match. The CDR3 totals 16 residues. The CDR3 coding sequence is TGCAGCGTTGACGATCCGGCCAGGGGGGCCAAAAACATTCAGTACTTC. Encoded protein: CSVDDPARGAKNIQYF.

This chain links TRBV6-1 with TRBJ2-7; TRBD2 matches at 10 bases. Germline CDR1 is MNHNS and CDR2 is SASEGT. Losses at the gene ends were 6 bases for V and 2 bases for J; bases not matched to a gene: 7. The CDR3 has 15 residues. CDR3 sequence (DNA): TGTGCCAGCAGCCTAGTAGCGGGGGGAACCTACGAGCAGTACTTC. Amino acids: CASSLVAGGTYEQYF.

This chain connects TRBV5-4 to TRBJ2-5, with D tentatively TRBD1 (5 bases). The CDR3 totals 15 residues. Trimming removed 2 bases at V and 2 bases at J, with 13 bases between. Germline loops: CDR1 SGHNT, CDR2 YYREEE (reference sequence). For the CDR3, the DNA is TGTGCCAGCAGCTTTTTCCAGGGTTATCAAGAGACCCAGTACTTC. This sequence encodes CASSFFQGYQETQYF.

This chain links TRBV9 with TRBJ2-5; 7 bases agree with TRBD2. The trim removed 1 base at V and 5 bases at J, leaving 11 bases unmatched. The CDR3 has 16 residues. From germline, CDR1 is SGDLS and CDR2 YYNGEE. The DNA of the CDR3 is TGTGCCAGCAGCGTATTGCCCGAGACTAGCCCCGAGACCCAGTACTTC. Translation gives CASSVLPETSPETQYF.

In DNA form, the CDR3 reads TGCAGCGTTGCCCCGACAGGCGGTTCACCCCTCCACTTT. Translation: CSVAPTGGSPLHF. V is TRBV29-1 and J is TRBJ1-6; maybe TRBD1 (6 bases). Looked up from germline, CDR1 is SQVTM and CDR2 is ANQGSEA. The V end lost 4 bases, the J end lost 9 bases, and 13 bases lay between the germline ends. The CDR3 is 13 residues long.

CDR3 in amino acids: CASSPRGGELFF. The CDR3 DNA reads as TGTGCCAGCAGCCCGCGAGGAGGGGAGCTGTTTTTT. The V call is TRBV7-3, the J call TRBJ2-2; D gene ambiguous. With 5 bases removed from V and 8 bases from J, the gap between germline ends came to 9 bases. Germline V gene lookup returns CDR1 SGHTA and CDR2 FQGTGA. The CDR3 length is 12 residues.

This sequence joins TRBV4-2 and TRBJ1-4; 10 bases line up with TRBD1. Germline assignment: CDR1 LGHNA and CDR2 YNFKEQ. The ends lost 1 base at V and 6 bases at J; junction bases unmatched: 8. This CDR3 region has 17 residues. CDR3 sequence: CASSQGHPGQGHEKLFF. As DNA, the CDR3 is TGTGCCAGCAGCCAAGGACATCCGGGACAGGGGCATGAAAAACTGTTTTTT.

This clone was seen a single time. The CDR3 coding sequence is TGTGCCAGCAGCAAGGGACTAGCGGGGGCCTCAGAGCAGTTCTTC. Its protein is CASSKGLAGASEQFF. J is TRBJ2-1 and V is TRBV9, with 14 bases aligning to TRBD2. Per germline, CDR1 SGDLS and CDR2 YYNGEE. V gave up 4 bases and J gave up 10 bases; unmatched junction bases: 7. CDR3 size: 15 residues.

The rearrangement uses TRBV4-1 and TRBJ1-2, with TRBD1 matching over 7 bases. With V trimmed by 0 bases and J by 1 base, 5 bases remained unmatched. The germline gives CDR1 MGHRA, CDR2 YSYEKL. This CDR3 contains 16 residues. The CDR3 region is CASSQEADRNNYGYTF. The CDR3 DNA follows: TGCGCCAGCAGCCAAGAGGCGGACAGGAATAACTATGGCTACACCTTC.

Here the CDR3 DNA reads TGTGCCAGCTCACGAGCGGGACGGACGACGGAAAAACTGTTTTTT. Translated, it gives CASSRAGRTTEKLFF. This sequence joins TRBV18 and TRBJ1-4, with D possibly being TRBD1 (5 bases). V lost 4 bases and J 8 bases, leaving 17 bases between the germline ends. The CDR3 totals 15 residues. The germline V gene has CDR1 KGHSH and CDR2 LQKENI.

The V call is TRBV5-6, the J call TRBJ2-3, with D maybe TRBD2 (7 bases). CDR3 length: 17 amino acids. The V gene lost 0 bases and the J gene lost 5 bases, with 19 bases spanning the gap. CDR1 and CDR2 from the germline V gene are SGHDT and YYEEEE. CDR3 sequence: CASSLVPGGPFGDTQYF. CDR3 nucleotide sequence: TGTGCCAGCAGCTTGGTCCCGGGGGGCCCCTTCGGAGATACGCAGTATTTT. The entire variable domain, with the rest obtained from reference TRBV5-6 and TRBJ2-3, is as follows: DAGVTQSPTHLIKTRGQQVTLRCSPKSGHDTVSWYQQALGQGPQFIFQYYEEEERQRGNFPDRFSGHQFPNYSSELNVNALLLGDSALYLCASSLVPGGPFGDTQYFGPGTRLTVL.

CDR3 bases: TGTGCCAGCAGTTACTCGAGGACAGGGGGGAACTATGGCTACACCTTC. As protein: CASSYSRTGGNYGYTF. The chain couples TRBV6-5 to TRBJ1-2; 10 bases match TRBD1. V gave up 0 bases and J gave up 2 bases; unmatched junction bases: 3. Per the germline V gene, CDR1 is MNHEY and CDR2 is SVGAGI. The CDR3 length is 16 residues.

The DNA of the CDR3 is TGTGCCAGCAGCTCAGGCGGCGGGAGGGCTAATGAAAAACTGTTTTTT. Translated: CASSSGGGRANEKLFF. The chain combines TRBV5-4 with TRBJ1-4; D is uncertain. V was cut by 3 bases and J by 3 bases, with 15 bases left in between. CDR3 size: 16 residues. Germline values: CDR1 SGHNT, CDR2 YYREEE (reference sequence). Variable domain in full (rest from reference TRBV5-4 and TRBJ1-4): ETGVTQSPTHLIKTRGQQVTLRCSSQSGHNTVSWYQQALGQGPQFIFQYYREEENGRGNFPPRFSGLQFPNYSSELNVNALELDDSALYLCASSSGGGRANEKLFFGSGTQLSVL.

The rearrangement links TRBV5-4 to TRBJ2-3; no definite D call. There are 13 residues in the CDR3. With 3 bases removed from V and 6 bases from J, the gap between germline ends came to 11 bases. The germline CDR1 and CDR2 sequences are SGHNT and YYREEE (reference sequence). Here the CDR3 DNA reads TGTGCCAGCAGCTCGCCCGACTCGGATACGCAGTATTTT. Protein: CASSSPDSDTQYF.

The chain has TRBV30 and TRBJ1-2; tentatively, D is TRBD1 (5 bases). V was shortened by 4 bases and J by 4 bases, with 13 bases between the two germline ends. The CDR3 has 13 amino acids. The V gene's germline CDR1 is GTSNPN and CDR2 SVGIG (reference sequence). The DNA for the CDR3 is TGTGCCTGGATTCCCCGGGGGAGCTATGGCTACACCTTC. It is translated as CAWIPRGSYGYTF.

The V call is TRBV27, the J call TRBJ2-7; possible D gene TRBD2, 5 bases. The V and J ends lost 3 bases and 6 bases respectively, with 12 bases between them. The CDR3 covers 13 residues. Looked up from germline, CDR1 is MNHEY and CDR2 is SMNVEV (reference sequence). The CDR3 DNA reads TGTGCCAGCAGTTTCACCGACGAGGGCGAGCAGTACTTC. Translated, it gives CASSFTDEGEQYF.

This chain links TRBV2 with TRBJ1-2; 8 nucleotides match TRBD1. Germline CDR1 is SNHLY and CDR2 is FYNNEI. Unmatched junction bases numbered 7, after V lost 3 bases and J lost 7 bases. The CDR3 has 14 amino acids. CDR3 nucleotides: TGTGCCAGCAGTGAGGGCAGGGGGCTCGGTGGCTACACCTTC. It is translated as CASSEGRGLGGYTF.